One and the same sample provided the 7 T cell receptor beta chains below, sequenced in a study of PD-1 blockade in classical Hodgkin lymphoma. Assay used: immunoSEQ multiplex PCR; TCRdb lists only in-frame clones, some missing. The sample consists of about 4,200 clones, around 84% of them appearing once. Time point indicated: newly diagnosed, previously untreated cHL patient sample. Magnetic negative selection isolated CD8+ T cells from thawed PBMCs. The sample taken for sequencing was CD8+ T cells from blood. The receptors originated from a human donor with classical Hodgkin lymphoma.

The V and J genes are TRBV29-1 and TRBJ1-2; D not resolved. V was trimmed by 4 bases and J by 5 bases, leaving 11 bases between them. Looked up from germline, CDR1 is SQVTM and CDR2 is ANQGSEA. The CDR3 extends over 12 amino acids. DNA of the CDR3: TGCAGCGTTGCAGAAGACGAGTATGGCTACACCTTC. Amino acid sequence: CSVAEDEYGYTF.

This sequence joins TRBV25-1 and TRBJ2-7; D is unclear. This CDR3 contains 11 residues. Germline values: CDR1 MGHDK, CDR2 SYGVNS. Trimming left V 10 bases short and J 3 bases short, with 10 bases between. CDR3 in DNA: TGTGCCACCCAACACCTCTACGAGCAGTACTTC. It specifies CATQHLYEQYF.

The V gene is TRBV11-3, the J gene TRBJ2-1; TRBD1 is a possible D gene (5 bases). The CDR3 is made up of 13 amino acids. The germline V gene encodes CDR1 SGHNT and CDR2 YENEEA. Trimming took 0 bases from V and 8 from J, leaving 8 bases between them. The CDR3 loop is CASSLEPRDEQFF. CDR3 coding DNA: TGTGCCAGCAGCTTAGAACCCAGGGATGAGCAGTTCTTC.

This chain links TRBV19 with TRBJ1-4, with D unresolved. Germline V gene data show CDR1 as LNHDA and CDR2 as SQIVND (reference sequence). V dropped 4 bases and J dropped 7 bases, with 10 bases sitting between them. The CDR3 runs to 13 residues. The CDR3 region has the DNA TGTGCCAGTAGTAGTCTTAGTTCTGAAAAACTGTTTTTT. Its translation is CASSSLSSEKLFF.

V and J are TRBV28 and TRBJ1-5; D possibly corresponds to TRBD1 (5 bases). CDR1 and CDR2 (germline): MDHEN, SYDVKM. V was trimmed by 2 bases and J by 0 bases, leaving 11 bases between them. The CDR3 has 16 amino acids. Here the CDR3 DNA reads TGTGCCAGCAGTTTAGTGGGGGAAAGTAGCAATCAGCCCCAGCATTTT. Protein: CASSLVGESSNQPQHF. The variable domain in full, completed from reference TRBV28 and TRBJ1-5, reads DVKVTQSSRYLVKRTGEKVFLECVQDMDHENMFWYRQDPGLGLRLIYFSYDVKMKEKGDIPEGYSVSREKKERFSLILESASTNQTSMYLCASSLVGESSNQPQHFGDGTRLSIL.

The chain recombines TRBV7-7 with TRBJ2-5, with 7 nucleotides matching TRBD2. V lost 2 bases and J lost 1; bases outside the gene matches: 1. The CDR3 runs to 14 residues. The V gene's germline CDR1 is SSHAT and CDR2 FNYEAQ (reference sequence). CDR3 DNA: TGTGCCAGCAGCTTATCTAGCGGCCAAGAGACCCAGTACTTC. Translating it yields CASSLSSGQETQYF.

V and J are TRBV10-3 and TRBJ2-2; D is unresolved. This CDR3 is 14 amino acids long. CDR1 is ENHRY and CDR2 is SYGVKD in the germline V gene. Trimming removed 0 bases at V and 4 bases at J, with 6 bases between. This CDR3 is CAISESGITGELFF. The CDR3 coding sequence is TGTGCCATCAGTGAGTCTGGAATCACCGGGGAGCTGTTTTTT.